This TCR beta chain is from a study of brain T cells in children with intractable seizures. Sequenced by immunoSEQ multiplex PCR; TCRdb stores in-frame clones only, minus some. The profile shows 300,000 to 400,000 clones, over 90% of them singletons. Noted time point: blood from clinic visit 5 months post-surgery; TSC patient then seizure free. The sequenced cases were selected for having the highest brain T cell transcript signatures. Pre-surgery treatment included at least one anti-epileptic drug. In its sample, this clone was seen once. The antigen is undetermined. Study conclusions and caveats: Viral specificity was inferred only from CDR3 similarity; HCMV serostatus was unknown. Absence of clones before surgery may stem from lower sequencing depth.

This TCR was recovered from a boy younger than two with tuberous sclerosis and intractable seizures. Material: peripheral blood, obtained 4 to 6 months after surgery.

DNA for the CDR3: TGTGCCAGCAGCCAAGGGGATCTCTTCAGAAAGAACACCGGGGAGCTGTTTTTT. It translates to CASSQGDLFRKNTGELFF. This sequence joins TRBV4-2 and TRBJ2-2; D gene uncertain. The germline V gene has CDR1 LGHNA and CDR2 YNFKEQ. The CDR3 contains 18 residues. Trimming took off 1 base at V and 1 base at J, with 16 bases between the two ends.